This T cell receptor beta chain was captured by sequencing in a study of cytomegalovirus exposure and HLA in healthy donors. General study results and limits: According to the study, roughly 160 TCR beta chains were cytomegalovirus-associated.

Per germline, CDR1 MNHNS and CDR2 SASEGT. The V gene end was trimmed by 3 bases and the J gene end by 12 bases; junction bases not matched to a gene: 3. This CDR3 is 13 amino acids long. Of note for this clone: Its specificity is not known.

Primers included in the PCR were 60 Vbeta and 13 Jbeta primers. Using immunoSEQ multiplex PCR, the repertoire was profiled, and TCRdb retains in-frame clones only, with some absent. The sample yields approximately 190,000 clones, 80% to 85% seen once. This TCR was sampled from a young woman in good health and CMV-seronegative. The V gene is TRBV6-1, the J gene TRBJ1-6; 9 bases fit TRBD1. Sample: PBMCs. As DNA, the CDR3 is TGTGCCAGCAGTGATGGGACAGGGCAACCCCTCCACTTT. This encodes CASSDGTGQPLHF.